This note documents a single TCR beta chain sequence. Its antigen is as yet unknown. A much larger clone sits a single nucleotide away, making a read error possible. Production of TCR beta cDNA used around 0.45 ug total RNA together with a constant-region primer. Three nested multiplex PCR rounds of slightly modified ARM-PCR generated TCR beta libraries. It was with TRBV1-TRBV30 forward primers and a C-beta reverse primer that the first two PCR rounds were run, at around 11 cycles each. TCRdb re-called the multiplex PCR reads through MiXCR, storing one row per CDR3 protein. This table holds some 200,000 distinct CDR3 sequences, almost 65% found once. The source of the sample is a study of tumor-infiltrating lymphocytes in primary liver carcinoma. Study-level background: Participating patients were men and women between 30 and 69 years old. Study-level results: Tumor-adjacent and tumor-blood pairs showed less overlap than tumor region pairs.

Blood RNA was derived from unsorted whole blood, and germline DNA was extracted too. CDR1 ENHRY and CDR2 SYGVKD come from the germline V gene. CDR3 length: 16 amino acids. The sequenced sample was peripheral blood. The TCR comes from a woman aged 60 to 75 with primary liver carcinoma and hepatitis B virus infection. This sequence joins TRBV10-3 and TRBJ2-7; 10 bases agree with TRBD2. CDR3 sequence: CASSETGTSVAYEQYF. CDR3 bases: TGTGCCAGCAGTGAAACCGGGACTAGCGTTGCCTACGAGCAGTACTTC.